This entry describes one T cell receptor beta chain. The specificity of this receptor is unknown. This sample is drawn from a study of monozygotic twins with inflammatory bowel disease (dated by TCRdb to the late 2010s). The study in broad terms: The full study comprised approximately 28 monozygotic twin pairs: nine German pairs (four IBD-concordant, five IBD-discordant) and 19 IBD-discordant Danish pairs. Disease-associated traits were sought mainly through comparisons between IBD patients and their genetically identical healthy co-twins within discordant pairs. Each individual had, on average, about 151 000 unique TCRalpha sequences and 181 000 unique TCRbeta sequences available for analysis. Paper-wide results and their limitations: Distinction between different T cell subtypes could not be achieved in the analysis. No single strong signal or clonotype linked to IBD turned up in the results, so the idea that one exists was not supported. Background noise and inter-individual variability may have been introduced into the repertoires by the differing immunosuppressive treatments among patients. Repertoire similarity did not differ between concordant and discordant twins, which could be due to limited statistical power. TCRbeta repertoire diversity, by inverse Simpson index, was decreased in IBD patients compared with their healthy co-twins. IBD patients shared fewer clonotypes with other individuals than healthy twins did, most markedly in patients showing signs of disease activity.

The library was obtained by 5' RACE. The input for every TCR library was 3500 ng of total RNA. For each sample, cDNA synthesis was carried out in eight separate reactions using SMARTScribe reverse transcriptase. During cDNA synthesis, template switching was used to introduce unique molecular identifiers that contained a 6-nucleotide sample barcode. Amplification of TCRalpha and TCRbeta cDNA involved two nested PCRs of roughly 17 and 9 cycles, and each PCR was followed by bead purification. Before amplification, the cDNA was both treated with uracil DNA-glycosylase and purified with the QIAquick PCR purification kit. The second PCR added Illumina TruSeq-compatible adapters along with sample-specific barcodes. Library quality and concentration were assessed using TapeStation and Qubit, and roughly 5 ng of each library was pooled. The pooled libraries were sequenced with 2 x 100 bp reads and custom sequencing primers on an Illumina HiSeq2500 single-index Rapid Run. As for the authors' bioinformatics: PCR and sequencing errors were corrected by UMI-based consensus assembly using MiGEC version 1.2.6. MiXCR version 2.1.1 handled V(D)J alignment, clonotype assembly and CDR3 extraction. Normalisation of gene usage, clonotype sharing and MAIT/NKT TCR abundance was achieved by analysing the top 1000, 10 000 and 20 000 clonotypes per sample. After downsampling to 27 000 UMIs, diversity was calculated as the inverse Simpson index using the vegan R package. Paired Mann-Whitney U tests on discordant twin pairs were used, with Benjamini-Hochberg multiple-testing correction. Each CDR3 protein sequence appears as one entry after TCRdb reprocessed the reads, and no DNA is included. The V and J calls shown here were made by TCRdb, not taken from the authors' results. This sample's records show around 450,000 distinct CDR3 sequences. The ten largest make up roughly 2.3% of the sample.

From each donor, a roughly 2.3 ml peripheral blood sample was collected into PAXgene tubes and stored at -80 degrees C. Without any T cell sorting, total RNA was extracted from whole blood using the PAXgene blood miRNA kit on an automated QIAcube. Peripheral blood from monozygotic twin pairs, either concordant or discordant for inflammatory bowel disease, underwent deep TCRalpha and TCRbeta repertoire profiling that used unique molecular barcoding. Smoking habits were recorded for all twin pairs, with individuals classified as current, former or never smokers. The CDR3 numbers 12 residues from cysteine through phenylalanine. There is no recorded DNA. For CDR1 and CDR2, the germline V gene lists SQVTM and ANQGSEA.

The TCR comes from a human donor with ulcerative colitis or Crohn's disease, or a healthy co-twin of an affected twin (not recorded which). Sample: blood. In this chain, TRBV29-1 is recombined with TRBJ2-3; the TRBD2 assignment by TCRdb is unverifiable without DNA. CDR3 loop: CSVNGGPDTQYF.